Shown below are 29 T cell receptor beta chains from a single sample sequenced in a study of shared clonotypes between healthy human individuals. Clones were read by immunoSEQ multiplex PCR, and TCRdb kept only the in-frame ones, dropping some. Among about half a million clones listed, 79% were seen once. Sequencing used PBMCs. The source is a woman aged 40 to 50 in good health. Some clones in this sample may be carry-over from other donors' samples.

Note on this clone: Other DNA sequences from this sample encode an identical CDR3 as well. This chain links TRBV11-1 with TRBJ2-5; TRBD2 matches at 10 bases. The CDR3 loop spans 15 amino acids. The V gene end was trimmed by 1 base and the J gene end by 2 bases; junction bases not matched to a gene: 1. Germline CDR1 is SGHAT and CDR2 is FQDESV (reference sequence). CDR3 region: CASSLGTSGQETQYF. CDR3 in DNA: TGTGCCAGCAGCTTAGGGACTAGCGGTCAAGAGACCCAGTACTTC. The whole variable domain, remainder taken from reference TRBV11-1 and TRBJ2-5, is EAEVAQSPRYKITEKSQAVAFWCDPISGHATLYWYRQILGQGPELLVQFQDESVVDDSQLPKDRFSAERLKGVDSTLKIQPAELGDSAMYLCASSLGTSGQETQYFGPGTRLLVL.

The chain combines TRBV29-1 with TRBJ2-5, with TRBD2 matching over 8 bases. With the DNA end fitting TRBJ2-7 better, the J assignment may be wrong. Germline values: CDR1 SQVTM, CDR2 ANQGSEA. The CDR3 extends over 14 amino acids. The CDR3 region is CSAVGGTRDYEQYF. Here the CDR3 DNA reads TGCAGCGCCGTTGGTGGGACTAGAGATTACGAGCAGTACTTC.

The chain carries TRBV11-2 and TRBJ2-1, with 9 bases identical to TRBD2. Germline trimming cut 6 bases from V and 7 bases from J; bases unmatched to any gene: 13. There are 16 residues in the CDR3. Germline CDR1 reads SGHAT; CDR2 reads FQNNGV. The CDR3 reads CASRSWGGTSRNEQFF. The CDR3 DNA sequence: TGTGCCAGCAGGTCGTGGGGTGGGACTAGCAGAAATGAGCAGTTCTTC.

The chain couples TRBV4-1 to TRBJ2-3; TRBD2 matches at 12 bases. From germline, CDR1 is MGHRA and CDR2 YSYEKL. There are 15 residues in the CDR3. V shed 6 bases and J 4 bases; nucleotides not matched to a gene: 5. CDR3 sequence reads: CASRLAGGVPDTQYF. CDR3 sequence (DNA): TGCGCCAGCAGGCTAGCGGGAGGGGTCCCAGATACGCAGTATTTT.

This chain links TRBV9 with TRBJ2-3; D remains unclear. Germline V gives CDR1 SGDLS, CDR2 YYNGEE. The ends were cut back, 6 bases at V and 5 bases at J, with 10 bases in the middle. The CDR3 length is 12 residues. The CDR3 DNA is TGTGCCAGCAACTGGGGTGGAGATACGCAGTATTTT. Protein sequence: CASNWGGDTQYF.

This clone has more than one count but fewer than ten. The V gene is TRBV25-1, the J gene TRBJ2-5, with a tentative D call TRBD1 (6 bases). The V gene's germline CDR1 is MGHDK and CDR2 SYGVNS. The ends were cut back, 1 base at V and 1 base at J, with 10 bases in the middle. This CDR3 spans 15 amino acids. As DNA, the CDR3 is TGTGCCAGCAGTGAATCAAGAGGGGGCCAAGAGACCCAGTACTTC. It translates to CASSESRGGQETQYF.

This clone has just one count. Germline and junction disagree at one end, which may indicate a read error. The chain is built from TRBV30 and TRBJ2-1; a weak D match, TRBD1 (5 bases). The CDR3 consists of 12 residues. Germline V CDR1 and CDR2: GTSNPN, SVGIG (reference sequence). The CDR3 DNA is TGTGCCTGGAGCCCCACAGGCCTAGATACCGTCTTC. Its protein is CAWSPTGLDTVF.

The chain is built from TRBV18 and TRBJ2-2, with TRBD1 matching 9 bases. The germline CDR1 and CDR2 sequences are KGHSH and LQKENI. The CDR3 is 16 amino acids. The trim removed 3 bases at V and 1 base at J, leaving 3 bases unmatched. The CDR3 here is CASSPMDRGNTGELFF. The CDR3 bases are TGTGCCAGCTCACCGATGGACAGGGGGAACACCGGGGAGCTGTTTTTT.

CDR3 nucleotides: TGTGCCAGTAGTCCAACCGGGACTAGCGGCTACAATGAGCAGTTCTTC. Amino acid sequence: CASSPTGTSGYNEQFF. The V gene is TRBV19, the J gene TRBJ2-1, with TRBD2 matching 11 bases. The CDR3 has 16 residues. Germline assignment: CDR1 LNHDA and CDR2 SQIVND (reference sequence). With V trimmed by 5 bases and J by 3 bases, 6 bases remained unmatched.

The chain carries TRBV27 and TRBJ2-7; 8 positions agree with TRBD1. This CDR3 is 15 amino acids long. CDR1 and CDR2 from the germline V gene are MNHEY and SMNVEV (reference sequence). J gave up 6 bases and V 5 bases, and 12 bases lay outside the gene matches. CDR3 nucleotide sequence: TGTGCCAGCAGTCCCCACTCCAGGGGGCCTGGCGAGCAGTACTTC. It translates to CASSPHSRGPGEQYF.

The rearrangement joins TRBV7-6 to TRBJ2-5; 7 bases fit TRBD1. The CDR3 is made up of 13 amino acids. The V and J ends lost 3 bases and 2 bases, in that order; junction bases with no gene match: 0. Per germline, CDR1 SGHVS and CDR2 FNYEAQ. CDR3 coding DNA: TGTGCCAGCAGCTTGGGACAGCAAGAGACCCAGTACTTC. It encodes CASSLGQQETQYF.

This chain joins TRBV10-2 and TRBJ2-3; D remains ambiguous. V was clipped by 3 bases and J by 6 bases, with 10 bases between them. CDR1 WSHSY and CDR2 SAAADI come from the germline V gene. This CDR3 has 13 amino acids. This CDR3 reads CASSEPVGDTQYF. CDR3 coding DNA: TGCGCCAGCAGTGAACCCGTGGGGGATACGCAGTATTTT.

The V gene is TRBV4-2, the J gene TRBJ2-5, with TRBD2 matching 7 bases. The J call may be wrong; the DNA end is better matched by TRBJ2-7. Germline CDR1 reads LGHNA; CDR2 reads YNFKEQ. The CDR3 runs to 16 residues. CDR3 sequence: CASSLLLSGASYEQYF. CDR3 nucleotides: TGTGCCAGCAGCCTCCTCCTGAGCGGGGCCTCCTACGAGCAGTACTTC.

This rearrangement joins TRBV11-1 to TRBJ2-7; TRBD1 matches 7 bases. V lost 4 bases to trimming and J lost 6 bases; unmatched junction nucleotides: 9. Germline assignment: CDR1 SGHAT and CDR2 FQDESV (reference sequence). CDR3 length: 14 residues. CDR3 protein: CASSSNRGWVEQYF. As DNA, the CDR3 is TGTGCCAGCAGCTCCAACAGGGGTTGGGTCGAGCAGTACTTC.

The V and J genes are TRBV27 and TRBJ2-3; unclear D gene. Germline CDR1 is MNHEY and CDR2 is SMNVEV (reference sequence). The CDR3 covers 14 residues. V was pared by 0 bases and J by 4 bases, with 8 bases between. The CDR3 nucleotides are TGTGCCAGCAGTTTATCGGAGCTTTCAGATACGCAGTATTTT. Its protein is CASSLSELSDTQYF.

This clone is a singleton in its sample. This chain uses TRBV28 with TRBJ2-2; possibly TRBD1 or TRBD2 for D (6 bases each). There are 12 residues in the CDR3. Germline CDR1 is MDHEN and CDR2 is SYDVKM. V was trimmed by 7 bases and J by 7 bases, leaving 10 bases between them. CDR3 protein: CASTGAHGELFF. Written as DNA, the CDR3 is TGTGCCAGCACGGGGGCCCACGGGGAGCTGTTTTTT.

The CDR3 DNA sequence: TGCGCCAGCAGTCGGGGGCTCCAAGAGACCCAGTACTTC. Amino acid sequence: CASSRGLQETQYF. This rearrangement joins TRBV5-1 to TRBJ2-5; the D call may be TRBD1 or TRBD2 (6 bases each). Germline assignment: CDR1 SGHRS and CDR2 YFSETQ. The CDR3 contains 13 residues. V lost 5 bases and J lost 1, with 9 bases in between. Variable domain in full (rest from reference TRBV5-1 and TRBJ2-5): KAGVTQTPRYLIKTRGQQVTLSCSPISGHRSVSWYQQTPGQGLQFLFEYFSETQRNKGNFPGRFSGRQFSNSRSEMNVSTLELGDSALYLCASSRGLQETQYFGPGTRLLVL.

This chain joins TRBV7-2 and TRBJ1-4; D not certain. This CDR3 has 12 amino acids. The germline gives CDR1 SGHTA, CDR2 FQGNSA. V was trimmed by 4 bases and J by 15 bases, leaving 15 bases between them. CDR3 region: CASSYPASPLFF. CDR3 nucleotides: TGTGCCAGCAGCTATCCAGCGTCACCTTTGTTTTTT. Drawing the rest from reference TRBV7-2 and TRBJ1-4, the complete variable domain is GAGVSQSPSNKVTEKGKDVELRCDPISGHTALYWYRQSLGQGLEFLIYFQGNSAPDKSGLPSDRFSAERTGGSVSTLTIQRTQQEDSAVYLCASSYPASPLFFGSGTQLSVL.

The rearrangement joins TRBV7-2 to TRBJ2-7; D is uncertain. The CDR3 has 13 amino acids. Trimming removed 1 base at V and 5 bases at J, with 9 bases between. CDR1 and CDR2 (germline): SGHTA, FQGNSA. CDR3 sequence (DNA): TGTGCCAGCAGCTTAGATAACTACGACGAGCAGTACTTC. Translating gives CASSLDNYDEQYF.

The V call is TRBV6-4, the J call TRBJ2-7; 8 bases fit TRBD1. The CDR3 is 15 residues long. The V gene's germline CDR1 is MRHNA and CDR2 SNTAGT. Trimming at V came to 0 bases and at J to 2 bases, leaving 3 bases not matched to a gene. CDR3 protein: CASSDSAGGPYEQYF. The DNA for the CDR3 is TGTGCCAGCAGTGACTCGGCAGGGGGCCCCTACGAGCAGTACTTC.

This sequence joins TRBV27 and TRBJ2-3; 8 bases are a match to TRBD1. The CDR3 is 14 residues long. CDR1 MNHEY and CDR2 SMNVEV come from the germline V gene (reference sequence). Losses at the gene ends were 6 bases for V and 6 bases for J; bases not matched to a gene: 8. The CDR3 nucleotides read TGTGCCAGCAGACCTGACAGGGGTTGGGATACGCAGTATTTT. This sequence encodes CASRPDRGWDTQYF.

This rearrangement joins TRBV6-1 to TRBJ2-5, with D unclear. CDR1 MNHNS and CDR2 SASEGT come from the germline V gene. V dropped 8 bases and J dropped 5 bases, with 18 bases sitting between them. This CDR3 region has 14 residues. The DNA of the CDR3 is TGTGCCAGCGGTGCACTACAGAACTGGGAGACCCAGTACTTC. It yields the protein CASGALQNWETQYF.

The chain has TRBV7-2 and TRBJ1-2, with a tentative D call TRBD1 (6 bases). Germline V gene sequence: CDR1 SGHTA, CDR2 FQGNSA. The CDR3 runs 13 residues. V was pared by 8 bases and J by 7 bases, with 17 bases between. The CDR3 sequence is CASDQGFKGGYTF. The CDR3, as DNA: TGTGCCAGCGACCAGGGGTTTAAGGGTGGCTACACCTTC.

This clone was observed a few times. The chain recombines TRBV2 with TRBJ1-5; 7 nucleotides match TRBD1. This CDR3 has 12 amino acids. Trimming at V came to 8 bases and at J to 9 bases, leaving 7 bases not matched to a gene. The germline V gene has CDR1 SNHLY and CDR2 FYNNEI. The DNA of the CDR3 is TGTGCCAGCGCCCTGGACAGGCGGCCCCAGCATTTT. It translates to CASALDRRPQHF.

The rearrangement uses TRBV15 and TRBJ1-1, with a tentative D call TRBD1 (6 bases). The CDR3 runs to 17 residues. Germline-derived CDR1 and CDR2 are LNHNV and YYDKDF (reference sequence). Deletions cut 2 bases from V and 4 bases from J, with 20 bases between. In nucleotides, the CDR3 is TGTGCCACCAGCAGATCCTTGGCAGGGGCTGGAATCACTGAAGCTTTCTTT. Translation: CATSRSLAGAGITEAFF.

This clone has a handful of counts. The rearrangement joins TRBV29-1 to TRBJ1-2; D is possibly TRBD1 (5 bases). In germline, CDR1 is SQVTM, CDR2 ANQGSEA. Between the trimmed V and J ends, which lost 5 bases and 3 bases, there was a span of 13 bases. The CDR3 length is 13 residues. Here the CDR3 DNA reads TGCAGCGTTAGTTCAGGGTTGGACTATGGCTACACCTTC. It translates to CSVSSGLDYGYTF.

V is TRBV19 and J is TRBJ1-5; no definite D call. CDR3 size: 17 residues. The germline CDR1 and CDR2 sequences are LNHDA and SQIVND (reference sequence). Trimming shortened V by 1 base and J by 0 bases, and 13 bases separated the two germline ends. CDR3 loop: CASSIGRGLYSNQPQHF. CDR3 nucleotides: TGTGCCAGTAGTATAGGCCGAGGGCTGTATAGCAATCAGCCCCAGCATTTT.

This clone showed up just a few times. The gene calls are TRBV28 and TRBJ2-7, with D perhaps matching TRBD1 or TRBD2 (6 bases each). V was shortened by 8 bases and J by 7 bases, with 36 bases between the two germline ends. Per germline, CDR1 MDHEN and CDR2 SYDVKM. This CDR3 comprises 19 residues. CDR3 region: CASSAGPGVGGTDLREQYF. The CDR3 coding sequence is TGTGCCAGCTCCGCCGGGCCAGGGGTTGGGGGGACTGATTTACGGGAGCAGTACTTC.

V is TRBV7-9 and J is TRBJ2-5; D unresolved. Germline CDR1 and CDR2: SEHNR and FQNEAQ (reference sequence). V was trimmed by 6 bases and J by 4 bases, leaving 12 bases between them. This CDR3 spans 13 amino acids. CDR3 DNA sequence: TGTGCCAGCAGTCCGGCGGCCTCAGAGACCCAGTACTTC. Its protein is CASSPAASETQYF.